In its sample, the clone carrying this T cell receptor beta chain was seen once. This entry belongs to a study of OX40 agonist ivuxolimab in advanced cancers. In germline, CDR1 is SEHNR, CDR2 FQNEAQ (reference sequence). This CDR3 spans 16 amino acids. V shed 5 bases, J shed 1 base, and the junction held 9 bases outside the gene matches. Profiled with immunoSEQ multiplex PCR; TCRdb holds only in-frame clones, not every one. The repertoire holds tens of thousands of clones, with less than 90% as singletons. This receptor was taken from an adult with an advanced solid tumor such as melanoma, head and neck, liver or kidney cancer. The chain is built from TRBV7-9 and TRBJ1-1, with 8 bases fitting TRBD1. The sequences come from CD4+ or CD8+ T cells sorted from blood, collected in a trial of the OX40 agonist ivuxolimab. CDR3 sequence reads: CASSPPQGDSNTEAFF. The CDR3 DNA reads TGTGCCAGCAGCCCTCCACAGGGGGACTCGAACACTGAAGCTTTCTTT.